The 21 T cell receptor beta chains below come from one sample, sequenced in a study of regulatory T cells in long-lasting Graves disease. Documented time point: newly diagnosed GD, antithyroid drugs for less than 3 months. The TCR library was made from RNA extracted from PBMCs. Arm-PCR with iRepertoire HTBI primers amplified the CDR3 regions for these TCR beta libraries. TCRdb itself ran the multiplex PCR reads through MiXCR, one entry per CDR3 protein. Of approximately 560,000 distinct CDR3 sequences listed, about 16% are singletons. These same records also appear under a second study, on T cells in Graves' hyperthyroidism and ophthalmopathy.

This material consisted of peripheral blood mononuclear cells (PBMCs), taken at new diagnosis, from a patient treated with antithyroid drugs. These receptors were obtained from a man aged 18 to 30 with Graves disease.

This clonotype was picked up a small number of times. The chain is built from TRBV20-1 and TRBJ1-1; D might be TRBD1 (5 bases). The CDR3 runs 16 residues. V gave up 0 bases and J gave up 1 base, with 15 bases separating them. CDR1 is DFQATT and CDR2 is SNEGSKA in the germline V gene (reference sequence). CDR3 region: CSARDLGRGGNTEAFF. The CDR3 nucleotides are TGCAGTGCTAGAGATCTGGGCCGCGGGGGGAACACTGAAGCTTTCTTT.

This sequence joins TRBV3-1 and TRBJ2-1, with TRBD2 matching 7 bases. With 3 bases clipped from V and 2 bases from J, the junction kept 19 bases outside the gene matches. CDR1 is LGHDT and CDR2 is YNNKEL in the germline V gene (reference sequence). This CDR3 is 20 amino acids long. CDR3 loop: CASSHPQDPGGGGTYNEQFF. The CDR3, as DNA: TGTGCCAGCAGCCACCCACAAGACCCGGGTGGCGGGGGAACCTACAATGAGCAGTTCTTC.

At least ten counts were recorded for this clonotype. The chain couples TRBV18 to TRBJ2-7; 7 nucleotides match TRBD2. This CDR3 has 13 amino acids. Germline CDR1 reads KGHSH; CDR2 reads LQKENI. Losses at the gene ends were 8 bases for V and 2 bases for J; bases not matched to a gene: 6. The CDR3 protein is CASGSGGAYEQYF. Written as DNA, the CDR3 is TGTGCCAGCGGTAGTGGGGGGGCCTACGAGCAGTACTTC.

This clonotype came up many times. This chain uses TRBV28 with TRBJ2-7; unclear D gene. The CDR3 runs 14 residues. Germline assignment: CDR1 MDHEN and CDR2 SYDVKM. V was cut by 4 bases and J by 0 bases, with 10 bases left in between. CDR3 region: CASSSPGGSYEQYF. CDR3 bases: TGTGCCAGCAGTTCCCCGGGCGGCTCCTACGAGCAGTACTTC. Full variable domain (missing parts from reference TRBV28 and TRBJ2-7): DVKVTQSSRYLVKRTGEKVFLECVQDMDHENMFWYRQDPGLGLRLIYFSYDVKMKEKGDIPEGYSVSREKKERFSLILESASTNQTSMYLCASSSPGGSYEQYFGPGTRLTVT.

This clonotype was counted at least ten times. CDR3 loop: CATARRETQYF. For the CDR3, the DNA is TGTGCCACCGCGCGGCGGGAGACCCAGTACTTC. The rearrangement uses TRBV6-1 and TRBJ2-5; no definite D call. The germline V and J ends were trimmed by 10 bases and 5 bases, with 11 bases remaining between them. CDR3 length: 11 residues. Germline V gene data show CDR1 as MNHNS and CDR2 as SASEGT.

The chain recombines TRBV27 with TRBJ2-1, with TRBD2 matching 11 bases. V was clipped by 6 bases and J by 3 bases; unmatched bases: 7. The length of the CDR3 is 16 residues. The germline V gene encodes CDR1 MNHEY and CDR2 SMNVEV (reference sequence). CDR3 DNA sequence: TGTGCCAGCAGGCCTCTAGCGGGAGGACTCTACAATGAGCAGTTCTTC. It encodes CASRPLAGGLYNEQFF.

This clonotype was detected only a few times. The rearrangement uses TRBV7-6 and TRBJ1-5; D unclear. Germline CDR1 SGHVS, CDR2 FNYEAQ. V gave up 1 base and J gave up 2 bases, with 12 bases separating them. The CDR3 contains 16 residues. In DNA, the CDR3 is TGTGCCAGCAGCTTAGTGGCGGGTGATGGCAATCAGCCCCAGCATTTT. It yields the protein CASSLVAGDGNQPQHF.

The gene calls are TRBV28 and TRBJ2-5; D perhaps matches TRBD2 (7 bases). V dropped 5 bases and J dropped 5 bases, with 15 bases sitting between them. This CDR3 is built from 14 residues. Germline loops: CDR1 MDHEN, CDR2 SYDVKM. CDR3 loop: CASSLGGAMETQYF. CDR3 nucleotide sequence: TGTGCCAGCAGTCTAGGGGGGGCGATGGAGACCCAGTACTTC. The full variable domain, with the rest looked up from reference TRBV28 and TRBJ2-5, is DVKVTQSSRYLVKRTGEKVFLECVQDMDHENMFWYRQDPGLGLRLIYFSYDVKMKEKGDIPEGYSVSREKKERFSLILESASTNQTSMYLCASSLGGAMETQYFGPGTRLLVL.

This clonotype appeared many times. The V and J genes are TRBV6-2 or TRBV6-3 and TRBJ2-1; TRBD2 might be the D (6 bases). The V and J ends lost 7 bases and 4 bases respectively, with 14 bases between them. CDR3 size: 14 residues. Germline CDR1 and CDR2: MNHEY and SVGEGT. The chain's CDR3 is CASTGLARYNEQFF. DNA of the CDR3: TGTGCCAGCACGGGCCTAGCGAGATACAATGAGCAGTTCTTC.

Remarks on this clonotype: The likely explanation is a read error, given a far larger clone one base away. This chain joins TRBV6-5 and TRBJ1-5; D might be TRBD1 (5 bases). This CDR3 spans 15 amino acids. Germline assignment: CDR1 MNHEY and CDR2 SVGAGI. CDR3 region: CVSSESRGVNQPQHF. Written as DNA, the CDR3 is TGTGTCAGCAGTGAAAGTCGGGGGGTCAATCAGCCCCAGCATTTT.

CDR3 sequence: CASSQPRQGAWETQYF. The DNA for the CDR3 is TGCGCCAGCAGCCAACCAAGACAGGGGGCGTGGGAGACCCAGTACTTC. The V call is TRBV4-1, the J call TRBJ2-5; 10 nucleotides align to TRBD1. The V gene's germline CDR1 is MGHRA and CDR2 YSYEKL. Losses at the gene ends were 2 bases for V and 5 bases for J; bases not matched to a gene: 8. The CDR3 totals 16 residues.

This clonotype appeared many times. This sequence joins TRBV30 and TRBJ1-2, with D maybe TRBD1 (5 bases). The germline CDR1 and CDR2 sequences are GTSNPN and SVGIG (reference sequence). Trimming removed 0 bases from V and 5 bases from J, with 13 bases in between. This CDR3 contains 14 residues. The CDR3 region is CAWSVDGAGYGYTF. DNA for the CDR3: TGTGCCTGGAGTGTAGACGGGGCGGGATATGGCTACACCTTC.

As regards this clonotype: This may come from a read error, since a much larger clone is one base off. This chain joins TRBV5-4 and TRBJ2-7; perhaps TRBD2 as D (6 bases). Germline lookup yields CDR1 SGHNT and CDR2 YYREEE (reference sequence). The V end lost 4 bases, the J end lost 4 bases, and 15 bases lay between the germline ends. The CDR3 sequence is 14 residues long. CDR3 in DNA: TGTGCCAGCAGCGCCGGGACTCCTCCTTACGAGCAGTACTTC. This gives the protein CASSAGTPPYEQYF.

The chain employs TRBV20-1 and TRBJ2-7; possible D gene TRBD2, 6 bases. CDR1 and CDR2 (germline): DFQATT, SNEGSKA (reference sequence). The CDR3 extends over 14 amino acids. V shed 6 bases and J shed 2 bases, with 17 bases lying between them. Here the CDR3 DNA reads TGCAGTGCGATCCGGAGGGGATATCCCTACGAGCAGTACTTC. Protein product: CSAIRRGYPYEQYF.

The rearrangement joins TRBV12-3 or TRBV12-4 to TRBJ2-6; D is uncertain. Trimming took off 5 bases at V and 1 base at J, with 12 bases between the two ends. The CDR3 sequence is 16 residues long. The CDR3 sequence: CASSPGWGSGANVLTF. CDR3 nucleotide sequence: TGTGCCAGCAGTCCCGGGTGGGGATCTGGGGCCAACGTCCTGACTTTC.

This clonotype was seen at least ten times. The CDR3 DNA follows: TGTGCCAGCACCTCGGGGCAGCCTAACACTGAAGCTTTCTTT. Its translation: CASTSGQPNTEAFF. The chain is built from TRBV28 and TRBJ1-1, with D maybe TRBD1 (5 bases). The CDR3 is 14 amino acids. Germline loops: CDR1 MDHEN, CDR2 SYDVKM. Trimming left V 7 bases short and J 2 bases short, with 14 bases between.

This clonotype was seen a few times. This could be a read error, since a much larger clone is one nucleotide away. The rearrangement joins TRBV2 to TRBJ1-4; perhaps TRBD1 as D (6 bases). The germline V gene has CDR1 SNHLY and CDR2 FYNNEI. CDR3 size: 15 residues. Trimming shortened V by 1 base and J by 8 bases, and 14 bases separated the two germline ends. CDR3 region: CASSEEAVGGEKLFF. The CDR3 DNA reads TGTGCCAGCAGTGAAGAGGCGGTAGGGGGAGAAAAACTGTTTTTT.

J is TRBJ1-6 and V is TRBV28; no clear D gene. V lost 7 bases to trimming and J lost 15 bases, with 22 bases between them. Germline loops: CDR1 MDHEN, CDR2 SYDVKM. The CDR3 sequence is 14 residues long. The CDR3 spells CASTISGGRRFLHF. DNA of the CDR3: TGTGCCAGCACTATCTCTGGAGGAAGGCGTTTCCTCCACTTT.

The chain combines TRBV20-1 with TRBJ2-7; possibly TRBD1 or TRBD2 for D (5 bases each). Germline V gene data show CDR1 as DFQATT and CDR2 as SNEGSKA (reference sequence). There are 12 residues in the CDR3. Trimming shortened V by 3 bases and J by 3 bases, and 9 bases separated the two germline ends. In DNA form, the CDR3 reads TGCAGTGCTAGCCGGGGCAACTACGAGCAGTACTTC. Its protein product is CSASRGNYEQYF.

This clonotype appeared many times. The chain uses TRBV20-1 and TRBJ2-2, with 8 bases fitting TRBD1. This CDR3 spans 15 amino acids. Per germline, CDR1 DFQATT and CDR2 SNEGSKA (reference sequence). J gave up 3 bases and V 5 bases, and 8 bases lay outside the gene matches. The CDR3 DNA reads TGCAGTGCTGCCCCAGGGGGCGCGGACACCGGGGAGCTGTTTTTT. Translated, it gives CSAAPGGADTGELFF.

J is TRBJ2-1 and V is TRBV3-1, with D perhaps matching TRBD1 or TRBD2 (7 bases each). In germline, CDR1 is LGHDT, CDR2 YNNKEL (reference sequence). This CDR3 has 13 amino acids. V was cut by 8 bases and J by 8 bases, with 16 bases left in between. CDR3: CASPRQGGDEQFF. CDR3 sequence (DNA): TGTGCCAGCCCCCGTCAGGGGGGGGATGAGCAGTTCTTC.